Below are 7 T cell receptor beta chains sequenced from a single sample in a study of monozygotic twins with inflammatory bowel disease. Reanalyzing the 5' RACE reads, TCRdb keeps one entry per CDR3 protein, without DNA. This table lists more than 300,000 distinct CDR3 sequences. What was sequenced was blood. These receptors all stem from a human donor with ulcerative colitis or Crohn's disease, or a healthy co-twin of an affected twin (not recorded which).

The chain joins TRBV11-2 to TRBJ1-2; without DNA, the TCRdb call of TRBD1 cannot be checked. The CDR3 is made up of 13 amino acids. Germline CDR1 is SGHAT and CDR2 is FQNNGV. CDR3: CASSLGQLDGYTF.

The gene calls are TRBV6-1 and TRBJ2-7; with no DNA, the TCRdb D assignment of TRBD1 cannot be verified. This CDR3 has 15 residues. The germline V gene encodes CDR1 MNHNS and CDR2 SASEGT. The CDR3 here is CASSPTGTGAYEQYF.

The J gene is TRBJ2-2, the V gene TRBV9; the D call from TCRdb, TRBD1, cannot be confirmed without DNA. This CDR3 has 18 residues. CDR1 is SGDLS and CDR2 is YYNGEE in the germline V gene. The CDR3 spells CASSPRPEMAYPSGELFF.

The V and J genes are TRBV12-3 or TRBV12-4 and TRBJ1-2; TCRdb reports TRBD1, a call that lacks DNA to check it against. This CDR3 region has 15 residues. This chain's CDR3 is CASSLERGRGYGYTF.

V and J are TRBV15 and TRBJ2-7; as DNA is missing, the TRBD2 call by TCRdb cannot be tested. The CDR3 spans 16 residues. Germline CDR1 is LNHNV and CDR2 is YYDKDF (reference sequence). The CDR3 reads CATSTVRDLDSYEQYF.

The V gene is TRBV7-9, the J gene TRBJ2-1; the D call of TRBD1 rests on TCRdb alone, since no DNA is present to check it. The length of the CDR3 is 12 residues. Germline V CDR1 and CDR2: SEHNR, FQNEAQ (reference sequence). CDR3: CASSPPGREQFF.

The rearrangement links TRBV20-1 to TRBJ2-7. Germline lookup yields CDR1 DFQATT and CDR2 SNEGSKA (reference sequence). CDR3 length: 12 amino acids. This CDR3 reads CSARDHVGEQYF.